These 14 T cell receptor beta chains were sequenced from one sample in a study of cytomegalovirus exposure and HLA in healthy donors. PCR employed 60 Vbeta and 13 Jbeta primers. Sequenced by immunoSEQ multiplex PCR; TCRdb stores in-frame clones only, minus some. The sample has tens of thousands of clones. Sequencing input: PBMCs. All receptors come from a man aged 40-50 years in good health and CMV-seropositive.

The V gene is TRBV9, the J gene TRBJ1-1; possibly TRBD1 for D (5 bases). This CDR3 region has 14 residues. Trimming removed 0 bases from V and 1 base from J, with 7 bases in between. The germline V gene encodes CDR1 SGDLS and CDR2 YYNGEE. CDR3 loop: CASSVGQKNTEAFF. CDR3 sequence (DNA): TGTGCCAGCAGCGTAGGACAGAAGAACACTGAAGCTTTCTTT.

The rearrangement joins TRBV7-8 to TRBJ2-7, with a tentative D call TRBD2 (8 bases). The V gene's germline CDR1 is SGHVS and CDR2 FQNEAQ. The CDR3 has 16 amino acids. The V gene lost 5 bases and the J gene lost 0 bases, with 17 bases spanning the gap. This CDR3 reads CASSPGGDSDSYEQYF. The CDR3 region has the DNA TGTGCCAGCAGCCCGGGGGGGGACAGCGACTCCTACGAGCAGTACTTC. Full variable domain (missing parts from reference TRBV7-8 and TRBJ2-7): GAGVSQSPRYKVAKRGQDVALRCDPISGHVSLFWYQQALGQGPEFLTYFQNEAQLDKSGLPSDRFFAERPEGSVSTLKIQRTQQEDSAVYLCASSPGGDSDSYEQYFGPGTRLTVT.

The chain couples TRBV9 to TRBJ2-3; a weak D match, TRBD2 (6 bases). V was trimmed by 7 bases and J by 0 bases, leaving 18 bases between them. This CDR3 region has 16 residues. Germline-derived CDR1 and CDR2 are SGDLS and YYNGEE. For the CDR3, the DNA is TGTGCCAGCGGGCAGGGAGGTAGCCCTAGCACAGATACGCAGTATTTT. This gives the protein CASGQGGSPSTDTQYF.

J is TRBJ2-7 and V is TRBV28; TRBD1 matches 11 bases. J gave up 7 bases and V 6 bases, and 14 bases lay outside the gene matches. Germline V lookup: CDR1 MDHEN, CDR2 SYDVKM. The CDR3 is 16 residues long. CDR3 region: CASRATSGQGAGEQYF. DNA for the CDR3: TGTGCCAGCAGAGCAACCTCCGGACAGGGGGCGGGGGAGCAGTACTTC. Combining the CDR3 with reference TRBV28 and TRBJ2-7 gives the whole variable domain DVKVTQSSRYLVKRTGEKVFLECVQDMDHENMFWYRQDPGLGLRLIYFSYDVKMKEKGDIPEGYSVSREKKERFSLILESASTNQTSMYLCASRATSGQGAGEQYFGPGTRLTVT.

The J gene is TRBJ2-5, the V gene TRBV15, with D possibly being TRBD1 (7 bases). The CDR3 runs to 13 residues. CDR1 LNHNV and CDR2 YYDKDF come from the germline V gene (reference sequence). The ends were cut back, 5 bases at V and 1 base at J, with 8 bases in the middle. DNA for the CDR3: TGTGCCACCAGCCAGGGGGGCCAAGAGACCCAGTACTTC. Its protein product is CATSQGGQETQYF.

The V call is TRBV2, the J call TRBJ2-5; D call uncertain. Germline V lookup: CDR1 SNHLY, CDR2 FYNNEI. The CDR3 has 14 amino acids. Trimming stripped 6 bases from V and 7 bases from J, with 18 bases between. CDR3 nucleotides: TGTGCCAGCAGCGAGGCGGATCTTTGGGTGACCCAGTACTTC. Translation gives CASSEADLWVTQYF.

This chain joins TRBV6-1 and TRBJ2-1; D is unresolved. V dropped 3 bases and J dropped 6 bases, with 3 bases sitting between them. The CDR3 extends over 11 amino acids. Germline CDR1 is MNHNS and CDR2 is SASEGT. The CDR3, as DNA: TGTGCCAGCAGTGACAGCAATGAGCAGTTCTTC. Its protein product is CASSDSNEQFF.

V gene TRBV4-1 combines with J gene TRBJ1-6; 8 positions match TRBD1. Looked up from germline, CDR1 is MGHRA and CDR2 is YSYEKL. V lost 2 bases, J lost 5 bases, and 5 bases stayed unmatched. The CDR3 consists of 16 residues. As DNA, the CDR3 is TGCGCCAGCAGCCAACCGGACAGGGAGGATAATTCACCCCTCCACTTT. It yields the protein CASSQPDREDNSPLHF.

V usage is TRBV7-8 and J usage is TRBJ1-3; TRBD1 matches at 9 bases. The germline gives CDR1 SGHVS, CDR2 FQNEAQ. This CDR3 is 16 amino acids long. V lost 3 bases to trimming and J lost 4 bases; unmatched junction nucleotides: 7. Here the CDR3 DNA reads TGTGCCAGCAGCTTTTCGACAGGGGGGATCGGAAACACCATATATTTT. Translation: CASSFSTGGIGNTIYF.

The gene calls are TRBV29-1 and TRBJ2-3; TRBD2 matches at 11 bases. The trim removed 4 bases at V and 3 bases at J, leaving 3 bases unmatched. The CDR3 spans 14 residues. Germline V gene data show CDR1 as SQVTM and CDR2 as ANQGSEA. The CDR3: CSVGTSGGTDTQYF. The CDR3 DNA sequence: TGCAGCGTTGGCACTAGCGGGGGAACAGATACGCAGTATTTT.

The rearrangement uses TRBV5-1 and TRBJ2-2; no firm D call. The CDR3 is 12 amino acids. CDR1 and CDR2 (germline): SGHRS, YFSETQ. V was cut by 7 bases and J by 6 bases, with 10 bases left in between. This chain's CDR3 is CASRVAAGELFF. As DNA, the CDR3 is TGCGCCAGCCGGGTTGCGGCCGGGGAGCTGTTTTTT.

Comment on this clone: Within the sample, other DNA sequences also encode this same CDR3. The rearrangement joins TRBV5-1 to TRBJ2-7; 12 bases agree with TRBD1. Germline values: CDR1 SGHRS, CDR2 YFSETQ. This CDR3 contains 13 residues. V shed 4 bases and J 6 bases; nucleotides not matched to a gene: 2. CDR3 sequence: CASSRDRGREQYF. DNA of the CDR3: TGCGCCAGCAGCCGGGACAGGGGGCGCGAGCAGTACTTC.

The chain recombines TRBV6-6 with TRBJ1-5; D may be TRBD1 (6 bases). CDR3 length equals 15 residues. Germline CDR1 and CDR2: MNHNY and SVGAGI (reference sequence). Trimming left V 1 base short and J 7 bases short, with 14 bases between. CDR3 region: CASSYWAGVDQPQHF. Here the CDR3 DNA reads TGTGCCAGCAGTTACTGGGCAGGGGTGGACCAGCCCCAGCATTTT.

The CDR3: CASLPASFLYGYTF. The CDR3 region has the DNA TGTGCCAGTTTGCCCGCGAGTTTTCTCTATGGCTACACCTTC. The chain carries TRBV19 and TRBJ1-2, with D hard to call. The germline V gene has CDR1 LNHDA and CDR2 SQIVND (reference sequence). V was pared by 8 bases and J by 4 bases, with 17 bases between. The CDR3 spans 14 residues.